This TCR beta chain was recorded in a study of CD8 T cells in ankylosing spondylitis. The germline gives CDR1 MNHEY, CDR2 SVGEGT. Trimming at V came to 6 bases and at J to 5 bases, leaving 10 bases not matched to a gene. There are 15 residues in the CDR3. Each CDR3 protein gets one entry after TCRdb re-called the 5' RACE reads with MiXCR. The repertoire has fewer than 350,000 distinct CDR3 sequences, 11% of them found once; the top ten carry roughly a tenth. This receptor was identified in a female donor with ankylosing spondylitis or in good health (not recorded which). The chain links TRBV6-2 or TRBV6-3 to TRBJ2-5; 9 bases are a match to TRBD2. Input material: blood, either unsorted or a sorted T cell fraction (not recorded which). The CDR3 DNA reads as TGTGCCAGCAGGAGCGCGGGAGGGTTTGGGGAGACCCAGTACTTC. Protein sequence: CASRSAGGFGETQYF.